This passage covers 28 T cell receptor beta chains from one sample sequenced in a study of T-cell memory formation after mild COVID-19. Each CDR3 protein gets one entry after TCRdb re-called the 5' RACE reads with MiXCR. The data hold about 240,000 distinct CDR3 sequences, with 7.5% to 10% observed a single time. The sequenced sample consisted of PBMCs or a T cell subset sorted from them (not recorded which). These receptors came from a man between 18 and 29 years old who had mild COVID-19 (a few samples of this study predate the infection). Cell type and time point are not known.

This clonotype occurred a few times. The rearrangement uses TRBV25-1 and TRBJ2-7; TRBD1 matches 10 bases. Trimming took 9 bases from V and 2 from J; bases not matched to a gene: 10. Looked up from germline, CDR1 is MGHDK and CDR2 is SYGVNS. This CDR3 has 15 residues. The CDR3 DNA sequence: TGTGCCAGGAGAAACCCGGGACAGGGGCCCTACGAGCAGTACTTC. Translated: CARRNPGQGPYEQYF.

This clonotype occurred once. This rearrangement joins TRBV20-1 to TRBJ2-3, with 11 bases fitting TRBD2. The length of the CDR3 is 15 residues. J was trimmed by 2 bases and V by 4 bases; bases with no gene match: 5. The V gene's germline CDR1 is DFQATT and CDR2 SNEGSKA (reference sequence). CDR3 sequence: CSATELAGDTDTQYF. In DNA, the CDR3 is TGCAGTGCTACCGAACTAGCGGGGGACACAGATACGCAGTATTTT.

The rearrangement uses TRBV20-1 and TRBJ2-1; no firm D call. Germline CDR1 DFQATT, CDR2 SNEGSKA (reference sequence). Deletions cut 2 bases from V and 12 bases from J, with 20 bases between. CDR3 length: 14 amino acids. Here the CDR3 DNA reads TGCAGTGCTAGATCTGGGCGCCTCAGTGAGAGGCAGTTCTTC. It encodes CSARSGRLSERQFF.

This clonotype was observed a few times. The rearrangement joins TRBV7-6 to TRBJ1-6, with D uncertain. The CDR3 length is 12 residues. Germline CDR1 reads SGHVS; CDR2 reads FNYEAQ. Trimming took off 8 bases at V and 11 bases at J, with 13 bases between the two ends. CDR3 in amino acids: CASRWSPAPLHF. In nucleotides, the CDR3 is TGTGCCAGCCGTTGGTCGCCGGCACCCCTCCACTTT. Combining the CDR3 with reference TRBV7-6 and TRBJ1-6 gives the whole variable domain GAGVSQSPRYKVTKRGQDVALRCDPISGHVSLYWYRQALGQGPEFLTYFNYEAQQDKSGLPNDRFSAERPEGSISTLTIQRTEQRDSAMYRCASRWSPAPLHFGNGTRLTVT.

V is TRBV4-3 and J is TRBJ1-2; unclear D gene. The CDR3 contains 14 residues. Per germline, CDR1 LGHNA and CDR2 YSLEER. V lost 4 bases, J lost 2 bases, and 11 bases lay in between. CDR3 amino acids: CASSRADGNYGYTF. The DNA for the CDR3 is TGCGCCAGCAGCCGGGCAGACGGGAACTATGGCTACACCTTC.

The V gene is TRBV4-1, the J gene TRBJ1-1; 10 positions agree with TRBD1. J gave up 3 bases and V 3 bases, and 1 base lay outside the gene matches. The CDR3 sequence is 14 residues long. Germline V gene data show CDR1 as MGHRA and CDR2 as YSYEKL. CDR3 sequence (DNA): TGCGCCAGCAGCCAGGGACAGGGGTACACTGAAGCTTTCTTT. Encoded protein: CASSQGQGYTEAFF.

V usage is TRBV6-5 and J usage is TRBJ2-5; possibly TRBD1 for D (6 bases). The germline V gene has CDR1 MNHEY and CDR2 SVGAGI. V gave up 2 bases and J gave up 1 base, with 11 bases separating them. CDR3 length: 15 amino acids. CDR3: CASSYVGAIQETQYF. CDR3 in DNA: TGTGCCAGCAGTTACGTGGGGGCCATCCAAGAGACCCAGTACTTC.

This clonotype has more than one count but fewer than ten. The chain uses TRBV12-3 or TRBV12-4 and TRBJ2-7, with D possibly matching TRBD1 (5 bases). The CDR3 totals 13 residues. V was shortened by 6 bases and J by 2 bases, with 11 bases between the two germline ends. The CDR3 region is CASSRDSAYEQYF. In DNA, the CDR3 is TGTGCCAGCAGCCGTGACAGCGCCTACGAGCAGTACTTC.

This clonotype was seen many times. The chain employs TRBV5-1 and TRBJ1-3; 8 bases fit TRBD1. The CDR3 has 17 amino acids. V dropped 0 bases and J dropped 0; count of bases not matched to a gene: 5. Germline assignment: CDR1 SGHRS and CDR2 YFSETQ. CDR3 nucleotides: TGCGCCAGCAGCTTGGGGCTCAGGGGGCCCTCTGGAAACACCATATATTTT. Translated: CASSLGLRGPSGNTIYF.

This clonotype was found a few times. The chain recombines TRBV18 with TRBJ1-4, with 9 bases identical to TRBD1. The length of the CDR3 is 14 residues. V lost 6 bases to trimming and J lost 7 bases; unmatched junction nucleotides: 6. CDR1 is KGHSH and CDR2 is LQKENI in the germline V gene. This CDR3 is CASSRDRVSEKLFF. The CDR3 region has the DNA TGTGCCAGCTCTCGGGACAGGGTCTCTGAAAAACTGTTTTTT.

V and J are TRBV10-3 and TRBJ1-2; D remains ambiguous. CDR3 length equals 13 residues. With 0 bases removed from V and 6 bases from J, the gap between germline ends came to 8 bases. Germline V gives CDR1 ENHRY, CDR2 SYGVKD. CDR3 loop: CAISESGSHGYTF. The DNA for the CDR3 is TGTGCCATCAGTGAGTCCGGGTCGCATGGCTACACCTTC.

The chain employs TRBV7-9 and TRBJ2-2; TRBD2 is a possible D gene (6 bases). Germline CDR1 is SEHNR and CDR2 is FQNEAQ (reference sequence). CDR3 length: 19 residues. The germline V and J ends were trimmed by 6 bases and 0 bases, with 23 bases remaining between them. CDR3 region: CASSTTQEGRYPNTGELFF. The CDR3 DNA reads as TGTGCCAGCAGTACGACACAGGAGGGGCGCTATCCGAACACCGGGGAGCTGTTTTTT. Looking up the rest from reference TRBV7-9 and TRBJ2-2 gives the full variable domain: DTGVSQNPRHKITKRGQNVTFRCDPISEHNRLYWYRQTLGQGPEFLTYFQNEAQLEKSRLLSDRFSAERPKGSFSTLEIQRTEQGDSAMYLCASSTTQEGRYPNTGELFFGEGSRLTVL.

The V gene is TRBV6-2 or TRBV6-3, the J gene TRBJ1-1, with TRBD1 identical over 7 bases. Trimming at V came to 4 bases and at J to 0 bases, leaving 11 bases not matched to a gene. Germline V CDR1 and CDR2: MNHEY, SVGEGT. The CDR3 has 17 residues. The CDR3 here is CASSSIPGQSMNTEAFF. CDR3 nucleotide sequence: TGTGCCAGCAGTTCCATACCGGGACAGAGCATGAACACTGAAGCTTTCTTT.

The V and J genes are TRBV9 and TRBJ1-1; D is uncertain. The V end lost 0 bases, the J end lost 1 base, and 7 bases lay between the germline ends. The CDR3 spans 14 residues. Per the germline V gene, CDR1 is SGDLS and CDR2 is YYNGEE. This chain's CDR3 is CASSVVPENTEAFF. CDR3 in DNA: TGTGCCAGCAGCGTAGTACCGGAGAACACTGAAGCTTTCTTT.

The chain combines TRBV7-2 with TRBJ1-2, with 7 bases matching TRBD1. The V segment lost 0 bases and the J segment 4 bases; nucleotides outside the gene matches: 2. This CDR3 region has 14 residues. Germline CDR1 and CDR2: SGHTA and FQGNSA. In nucleotides, the CDR3 is TGTGCCAGCAGCTTAGCGGGGACAGCCTATGGCTACACCTTC. Amino acids: CASSLAGTAYGYTF. Full variable domain (rest looked up from reference TRBV7-2 and TRBJ1-2): GAGVSQSPSNKVTEKGKDVELRCDPISGHTALYWYRQSLGQGLEFLIYFQGNSAPDKSGLPSDRFSAERTGGSVSTLTIQRTQQEDSAVYLCASSLAGTAYGYTFGSGTRLTVV.

The CDR3 reads CASSGTGGYIYEQYF. The CDR3 DNA reads TGTGCCAGCAGCGGGACAGGGGGCTACATCTACGAGCAGTACTTC. The chain uses TRBV12-3 or TRBV12-4 and TRBJ2-7, with 12 bases matching TRBD1. The junction had 6 bases not matched to a gene; V was cut back by 6 bases and J by 3 bases. The CDR3 length is 15 residues.

This clonotype came up a few times. The V gene is TRBV6-6, the J gene TRBJ1-1; TRBD1 might be the D (6 bases). CDR1 MNHNY and CDR2 SVGAGI come from the germline V gene (reference sequence). This CDR3 has 15 amino acids. The ends were cut back, 6 bases at V and 3 bases at J, with 17 bases in the middle. The CDR3 DNA is TGTGCCAGCAGCACCACGAAGGGGGGGGACACTGAAGCTTTCTTT. Its translation: CASSTTKGGDTEAFF.

The chain carries TRBV11-2 and TRBJ2-5; D is uncertain. Trimming removed 6 bases at V and 2 bases at J, with 10 bases between. CDR1 and CDR2 from the germline V gene are SGHAT and FQNNGV. The CDR3 runs 13 residues. The chain's CDR3 is CASRTARQETQYF. CDR3 DNA sequence: TGTGCCAGCAGGACCGCGAGGCAAGAGACCCAGTACTTC.

DNA for the CDR3: TGTGCCAGCATTCGGGACAGCAATCAGCCCCAGCATTTT. This sequence encodes CASIRDSNQPQHF. The J gene is TRBJ1-5, the V gene TRBV2; D possibly corresponds to TRBD1 (5 bases). This CDR3 region has 13 residues. Trimming removed 7 bases at V and 1 base at J, with 8 bases between. Germline CDR1 is SNHLY and CDR2 is FYNNEI.

This clonotype has only a few counts. In DNA, the CDR3 is TGCGCCAGCAGCCAGACCTGGGACAGTTGGCTCTACAATGAGCAGTTCTTC. Its protein is CASSQTWDSWLYNEQFF. The V gene is TRBV4-3, the J gene TRBJ2-1; TRBD1 agrees at 7 bases. CDR3 length: 17 residues. The V segment lost 3 bases and the J segment 3 bases; nucleotides outside the gene matches: 11. Germline V CDR1 and CDR2: LGHNA, YSLEER.

This rearrangement joins TRBV25-1 to TRBJ1-5; D might be TRBD1 (6 bases). Trimming pared 5 bases from V and 4 bases from J, leaving 21 bases between. This CDR3 has 17 amino acids. Germline V lookup: CDR1 MGHDK, CDR2 SYGVNS. CDR3 amino acids: CASSYNMNGTHNQPQHF. CDR3 sequence (DNA): TGTGCCAGCAGTTATAATATGAACGGGACACATAATCAGCCCCAGCATTTT.

J is TRBJ2-1 and V is TRBV5-1; possibly TRBD1 or TRBD2 for D (5 bases each). The V end was cut by 4 bases, the J end by 5 bases, with 13 bases between. The CDR3 sequence is 14 residues long. Germline-derived CDR1 and CDR2 are SGHRS and YFSETQ. The CDR3 spells CASSVRRGDNEQFF. In nucleotides, the CDR3 is TGCGCCAGCAGCGTCCGGAGAGGGGACAATGAGCAGTTCTTC.

The gene calls are TRBV6-2 or TRBV6-3 and TRBJ2-7; perhaps D is TRBD1 or TRBD2 (5 bases each). The CDR3 loop spans 13 amino acids. The germline gives CDR1 MNHEY, CDR2 SVGEGT. With 6 bases removed from V and 7 bases from J, the gap between germline ends came to 16 bases. The CDR3: CASRLVGALEQYV. In nucleotides, the CDR3 is TGTGCCAGCAGACTCGTCGGGGCCTTGGAGCAGTACGTC.

The rearrangement joins TRBV20-1 to TRBJ2-7; 7 bases match TRBD1. The germline V gene has CDR1 DFQATT and CDR2 SNEGSKA (reference sequence). With 3 bases clipped from V and 1 base from J, the junction kept 3 bases outside the gene matches. This CDR3 is built from 13 residues. In DNA, the CDR3 is TGCAGTGCTAGGGACAGGCGGTCCTACGAGCAGTACGTC. Amino acids: CSARDRRSYEQYV.

This clonotype has only a few counts. The rearrangement joins TRBV5-1 to TRBJ1-3; TRBD1 matches 7 bases. Per germline, CDR1 SGHRS and CDR2 YFSETQ. The trim removed 0 bases at V and 0 bases at J, leaving 9 bases unmatched. CDR3 length equals 18 residues. The CDR3 coding sequence is TGCGCCAGCAGCTTGGCAGGGACAGATCGACTCTCTGGAAACACCATATATTTT. Translation gives CASSLAGTDRLSGNTIYF.

This clonotype was picked up a small number of times. The chain has TRBV10-3 and TRBJ2-5; TRBD2 aligns across 8 bases. This CDR3 contains 15 residues. Germline V gives CDR1 ENHRY, CDR2 SYGVKD. The junction had 8 bases not matched to a gene; V was cut back by 6 bases and J by 2 bases. CDR3 residues: CAISYLRGGQETQYF. DNA of the CDR3: TGTGCCATCAGCTACCTCCGGGGGGGACAAGAGACCCAGTACTTC.

This clonotype appeared many times. The chain links TRBV7-2 to TRBJ2-7; a weak D match, TRBD1 (5 bases). Germline V gives CDR1 SGHTA, CDR2 FQGNSA. V lost 10 bases and J 4 bases, leaving 20 bases between the germline ends. CDR3 length equals 14 residues. The CDR3 here is CATHQRGPHYEQYF. The CDR3, as DNA: TGTGCCACCCACCAAAGGGGCCCGCATTACGAGCAGTACTTC.

This clonotype was counted only a few times. The rearrangement joins TRBV15 to TRBJ2-2; tentatively, D is TRBD1 or TRBD2 (6 bases each). Trimming took 0 bases from V and 4 from J, leaving 12 bases between them. The germline V gene encodes CDR1 LNHNV and CDR2 YYDKDF (reference sequence). CDR3 length: 16 amino acids. The CDR3 coding sequence is TGTGCCACCAGCAGAGATCGGGGGCAGGGCACCGGGGAGCTGTTTTTT. Translated, it gives CATSRDRGQGTGELFF.